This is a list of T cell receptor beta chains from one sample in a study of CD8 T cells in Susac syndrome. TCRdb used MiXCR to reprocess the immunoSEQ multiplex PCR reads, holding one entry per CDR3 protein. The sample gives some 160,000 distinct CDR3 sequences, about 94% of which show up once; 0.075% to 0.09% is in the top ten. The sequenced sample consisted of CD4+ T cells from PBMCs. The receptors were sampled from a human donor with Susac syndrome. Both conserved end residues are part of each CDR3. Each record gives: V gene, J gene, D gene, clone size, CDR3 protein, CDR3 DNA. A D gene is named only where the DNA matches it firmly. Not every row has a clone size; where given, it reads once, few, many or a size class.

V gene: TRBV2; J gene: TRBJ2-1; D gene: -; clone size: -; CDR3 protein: CASSGLNEQFF; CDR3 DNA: TGTGCCAGTTCGGGGCTAAATGAGCAGTTCTTC
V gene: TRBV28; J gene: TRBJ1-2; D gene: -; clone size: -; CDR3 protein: CASSQSGGYTF; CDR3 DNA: TGTGCCAGCAGTCAAAGCGGTGGCTACACCTTC
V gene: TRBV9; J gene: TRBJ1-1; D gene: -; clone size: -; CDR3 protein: CASSATRDTGPQAFF; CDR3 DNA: TGTGCCAGCAGCGCGACCCGGGACACGGGCCCCCAAGCTTTCTTT
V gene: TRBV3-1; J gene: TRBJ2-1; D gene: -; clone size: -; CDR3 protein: CASSLLPNEQFF; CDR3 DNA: TGTGCCAGCAGCCTTCTCCCCAATGAGCAGTTCTTC
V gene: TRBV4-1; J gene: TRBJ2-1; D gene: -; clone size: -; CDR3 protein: CASSVRATNEQFF; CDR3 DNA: TGCGCCAGCAGCGTCAGGGCGACCAATGAGCAGTTCTTC
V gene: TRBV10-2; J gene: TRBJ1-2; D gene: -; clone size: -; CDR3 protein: CASQGSIYTF; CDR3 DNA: TGCGCCAGCCAGGGTTCCATCTACACCTTC
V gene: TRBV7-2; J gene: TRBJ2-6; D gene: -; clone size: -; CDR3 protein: CASSLRRGPSGANVLTF; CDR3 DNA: TGTGCCAGCAGCTTGCGCAGGGGCCCCTCTGGGGCCAACGTCCTGACTTTC
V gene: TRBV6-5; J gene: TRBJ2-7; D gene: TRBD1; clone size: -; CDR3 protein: CASTTTGGYEQYF; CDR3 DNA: TGTGCCAGCACCACGACAGGGGGTTACGAGCAGTACTTC
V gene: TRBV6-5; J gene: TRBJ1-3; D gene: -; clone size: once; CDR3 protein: CASRAPVASGNTIYF; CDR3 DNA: TGTGCCAGCAGGGCGCCCGTGGCCTCTGGAAACACCATATATTTT
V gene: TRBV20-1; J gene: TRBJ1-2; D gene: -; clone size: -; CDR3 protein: CRAGGYTF; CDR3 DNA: TGCCGAGCAGGAGGCTACACCTTC
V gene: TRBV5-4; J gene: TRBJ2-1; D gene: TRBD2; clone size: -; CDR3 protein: CASSVTSGGYNEQFF; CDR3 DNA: TGTGCCAGCAGCGTGACTAGCGGGGGCTACAATGAGCAGTTCTTC
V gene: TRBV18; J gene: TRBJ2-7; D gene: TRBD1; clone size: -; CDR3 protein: CASSLAIPGTGGYEQYF; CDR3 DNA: TGTGCCAGCTCACTCGCCATACCCGGGACAGGGGGGTACGAGCAGTACTTC
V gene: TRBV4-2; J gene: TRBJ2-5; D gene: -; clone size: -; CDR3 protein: CASSQVAGTQETQYF; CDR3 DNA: TGTGCCAGCAGCCAAGTCGCAGGGACCCAAGAGACCCAGTACTTC
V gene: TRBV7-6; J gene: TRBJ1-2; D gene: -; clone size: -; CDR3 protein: CASSPSTLDYGYTF; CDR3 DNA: TGTGCCAGCAGCCCCTCGACCCTCGACTATGGCTACACCTTC
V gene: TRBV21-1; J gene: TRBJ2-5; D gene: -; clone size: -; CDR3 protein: CASSTPAQSAQETQYF; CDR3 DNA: TGTGCCAGCAGCACCCCAGCCCAGTCAGCTCAAGAGACCCAGTACTTC
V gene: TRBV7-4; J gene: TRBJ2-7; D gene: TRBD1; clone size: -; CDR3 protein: CASSLDGTGSFYEQYF; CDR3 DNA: TGTGCCAGCAGCTTAGACGGGACAGGTAGTTTCTACGAGCAGTACTTC
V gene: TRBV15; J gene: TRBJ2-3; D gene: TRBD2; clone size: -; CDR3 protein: CATSTREGDTQYF; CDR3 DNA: TGTGCCACCAGCACGAGGGAGGGAGATACGCAGTATTTT
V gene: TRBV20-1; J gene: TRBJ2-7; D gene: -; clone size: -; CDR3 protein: CRANRGAKSSYEQYF; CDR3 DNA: TGCAGGGCCAATAGGGGGGCGAAGAGCTCCTACGAGCAGTACTTC
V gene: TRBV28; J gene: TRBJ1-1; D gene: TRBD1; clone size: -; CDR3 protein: CASSLPDNWTGKNTEAFF; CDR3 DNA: TGTGCCAGCAGTTTACCCGACAATTGGACAGGGAAAAACACTGAAGCTTTCTTT
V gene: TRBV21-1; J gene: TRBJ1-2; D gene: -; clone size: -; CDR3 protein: CANPAARSYGYTF; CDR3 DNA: TGTGCCAACCCCGCTGCCCGGAGCTATGGCTACACCTTC
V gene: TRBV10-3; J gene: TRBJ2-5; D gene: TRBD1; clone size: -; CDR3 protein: CAISGTGRQETQYF; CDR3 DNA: TGTGCCATCAGTGGGACAGGACGACAAGAGACCCAGTACTTC
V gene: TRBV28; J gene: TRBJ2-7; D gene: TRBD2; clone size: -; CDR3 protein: CASSIERGTAEQYF; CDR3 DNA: TGTGCCAGCAGTATCGAGCGGGGTACGGCCGAGCAGTACTTC
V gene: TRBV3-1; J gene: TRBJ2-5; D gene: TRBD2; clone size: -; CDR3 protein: CATLLAGALGTQYF; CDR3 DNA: TGTGCCACCCTACTAGCGGGGGCCCTCGGGACCCAGTACTTC
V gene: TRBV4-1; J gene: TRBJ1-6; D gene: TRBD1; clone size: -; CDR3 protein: CASSPALRGRRDDSPLHF; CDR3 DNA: TGCGCCAGCAGCCCGGCCCTCAGGGGGAGGCGGGACGATTCACCCCTCCACTTT
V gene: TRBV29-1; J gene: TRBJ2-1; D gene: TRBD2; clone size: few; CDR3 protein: CSVDLAAALYNEQFF; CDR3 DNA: TGCAGTGTTGATCTAGCGGCCGCACTTTACAATGAGCAGTTCTTC
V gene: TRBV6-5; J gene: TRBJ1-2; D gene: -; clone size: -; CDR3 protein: CASSHRVDGYTF; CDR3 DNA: TGTGCCAGCAGTCACAGGGTTGATGGCTACACCTTC
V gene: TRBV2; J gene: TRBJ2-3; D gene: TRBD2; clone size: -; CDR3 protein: CASSGLAGRPTQYF; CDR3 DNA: TGTGCCAGCAGTGGACTAGCGGGGAGGCCTACGCAGTATTTT
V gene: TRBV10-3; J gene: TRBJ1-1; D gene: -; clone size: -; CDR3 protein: CAIGYRTDTEAFF; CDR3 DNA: TGTGCCATCGGATACAGGACTGACACTGAAGCTTTCTTT
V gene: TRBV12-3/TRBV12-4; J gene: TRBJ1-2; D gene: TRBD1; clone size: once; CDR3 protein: CASSYWTGDGYTF; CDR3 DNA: TGTGCCAGCAGTTACTGGACAGGGGATGGCTACACCTTC
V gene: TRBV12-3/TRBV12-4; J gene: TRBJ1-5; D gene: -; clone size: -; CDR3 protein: CASSLARGLGQPQHF; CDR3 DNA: TGTGCCAGCAGTTTAGCGCGTGGGTTAGGTCAGCCCCAGCATTTT
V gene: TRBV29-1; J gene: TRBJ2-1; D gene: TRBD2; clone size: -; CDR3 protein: CSVRSGTDEQFF; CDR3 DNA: TGCAGCGTTCGTAGCGGGACTGATGAGCAGTTCTTC
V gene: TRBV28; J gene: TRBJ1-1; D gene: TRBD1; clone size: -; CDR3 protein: CASTDRGRSAFF; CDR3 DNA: TGTGCCAGCACGGACAGGGGGCGGAGTGCTTTCTTT
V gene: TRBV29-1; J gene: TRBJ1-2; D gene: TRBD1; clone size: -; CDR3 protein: CSAVPTGVLLGAGYTF; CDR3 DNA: TGCAGCGCCGTTCCGACAGGGGTTCTCCTTGGTGCGGGCTACACCTTC
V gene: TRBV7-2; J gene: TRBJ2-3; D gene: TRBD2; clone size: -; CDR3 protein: CASSLSGSPDTQYF; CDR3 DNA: TGTGCCAGCAGCTTAAGCGGGAGCCCAGATACGCAGTATTTT